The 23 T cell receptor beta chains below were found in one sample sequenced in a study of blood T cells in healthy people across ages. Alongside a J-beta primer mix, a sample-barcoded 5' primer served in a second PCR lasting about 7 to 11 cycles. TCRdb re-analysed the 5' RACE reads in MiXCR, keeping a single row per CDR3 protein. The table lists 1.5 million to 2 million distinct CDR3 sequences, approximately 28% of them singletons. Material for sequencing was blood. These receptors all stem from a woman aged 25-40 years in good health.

This chain's CDR3 is CASSLGSLAGGRDTQYF. The CDR3 nucleotides read TGTGCCAGCAGCTTAGGTTCCCTAGCGGGGGGCAGAGATACGCAGTATTTT. The rearrangement joins TRBV7-2 to TRBJ2-3, with 11 positions matching TRBD2. V dropped 1 base and J dropped 5; count of bases not matched to a gene: 8. This CDR3 comprises 17 residues. In germline, CDR1 is SGHTA, CDR2 FQGNSA.

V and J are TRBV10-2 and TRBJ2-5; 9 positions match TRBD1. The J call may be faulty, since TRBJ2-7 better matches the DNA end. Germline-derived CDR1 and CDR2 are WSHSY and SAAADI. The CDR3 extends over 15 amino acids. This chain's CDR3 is CASSEARDREYEQYF. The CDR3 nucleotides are TGCGCCAGCAGTGAGGCCCGGGACAGGGAGTACGAGCAGTACTTC.

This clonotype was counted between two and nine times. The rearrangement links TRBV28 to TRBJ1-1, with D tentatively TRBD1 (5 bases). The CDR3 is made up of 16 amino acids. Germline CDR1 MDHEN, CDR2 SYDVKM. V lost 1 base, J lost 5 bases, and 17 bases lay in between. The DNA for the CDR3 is TGTGCCAGCAGTTTATACCCAATTGGGGCAGGGACTGAAGCTTTCTTT. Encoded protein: CASSLYPIGAGTEAFF.

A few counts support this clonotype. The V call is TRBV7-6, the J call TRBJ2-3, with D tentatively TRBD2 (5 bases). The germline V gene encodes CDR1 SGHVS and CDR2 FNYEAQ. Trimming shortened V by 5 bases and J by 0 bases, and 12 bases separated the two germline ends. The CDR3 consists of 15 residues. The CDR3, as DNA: TGTGCCAGCAGCGCAGGACTCTTTAGCACAGATACGCAGTATTTT. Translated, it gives CASSAGLFSTDTQYF.

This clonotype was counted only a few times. This CDR3 reads CATSGTSSYEQYF. In DNA, the CDR3 is TGTGCCACCTCTGGGACGTCTTCCTACGAGCAGTACTTC. J is TRBJ2-7 and V is TRBV24-1; D could derive from TRBD1 or TRBD2 (5 bases each). Trimming removed 9 bases at V and 1 base at J, with 12 bases between. The CDR3 runs to 13 residues. Germline-derived CDR1 and CDR2 are KGHDR and SFDVKD.

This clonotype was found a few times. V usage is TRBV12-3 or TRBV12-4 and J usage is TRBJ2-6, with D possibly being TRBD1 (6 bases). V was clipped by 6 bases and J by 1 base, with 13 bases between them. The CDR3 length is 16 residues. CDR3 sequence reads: CASSWATGSGANVLTF. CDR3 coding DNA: TGTGCCAGCAGCTGGGCAACAGGGTCTGGGGCCAACGTCCTGACTTTC.

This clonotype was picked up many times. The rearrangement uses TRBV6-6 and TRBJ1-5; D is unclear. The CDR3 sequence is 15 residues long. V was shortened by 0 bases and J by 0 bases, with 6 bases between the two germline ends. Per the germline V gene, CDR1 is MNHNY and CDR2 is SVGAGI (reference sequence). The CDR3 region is CASSYSGSSNQPQHF. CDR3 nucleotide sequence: TGTGCCAGCAGTTACTCGGGCAGTAGCAATCAGCCCCAGCATTTT.

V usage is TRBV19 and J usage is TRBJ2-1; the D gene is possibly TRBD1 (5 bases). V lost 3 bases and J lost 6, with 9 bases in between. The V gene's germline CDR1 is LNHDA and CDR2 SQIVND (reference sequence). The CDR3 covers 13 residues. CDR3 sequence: CASSMTDRNEQFF. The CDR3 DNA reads TGTGCCAGTAGTATGACAGATCGCAATGAGCAGTTCTTC.

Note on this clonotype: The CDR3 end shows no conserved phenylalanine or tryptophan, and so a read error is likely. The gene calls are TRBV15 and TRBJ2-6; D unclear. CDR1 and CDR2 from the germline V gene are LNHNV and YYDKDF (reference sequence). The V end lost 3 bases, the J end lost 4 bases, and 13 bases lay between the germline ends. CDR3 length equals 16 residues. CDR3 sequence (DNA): TGTGCCACCAGCAGGGACCGAGTTGTCGGGGCCAACGTCCTGACTTGC. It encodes CATSRDRVVGANVLTC.

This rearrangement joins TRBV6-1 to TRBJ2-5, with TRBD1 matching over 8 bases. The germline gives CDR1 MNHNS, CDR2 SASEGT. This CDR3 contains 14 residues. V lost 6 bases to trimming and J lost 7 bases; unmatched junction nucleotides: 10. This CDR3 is CASSIDRGQRTQYF. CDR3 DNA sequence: TGTGCCAGCAGCATCGACAGGGGCCAAAGGACCCAGTACTTC.

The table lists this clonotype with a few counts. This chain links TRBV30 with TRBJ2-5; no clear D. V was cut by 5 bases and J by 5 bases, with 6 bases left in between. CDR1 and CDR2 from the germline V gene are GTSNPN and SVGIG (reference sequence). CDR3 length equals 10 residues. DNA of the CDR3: TGTGCCTGGTCTGAGGAGACCCAGTACTTC. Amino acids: CAWSEETQYF.

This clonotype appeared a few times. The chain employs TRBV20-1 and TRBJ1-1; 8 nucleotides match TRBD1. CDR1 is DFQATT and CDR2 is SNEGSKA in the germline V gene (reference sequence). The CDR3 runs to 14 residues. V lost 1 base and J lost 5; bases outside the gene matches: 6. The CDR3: CSARGTGGRTEAFF. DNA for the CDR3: TGCAGTGCTAGAGGAACAGGGGGTCGGACTGAAGCTTTCTTT.

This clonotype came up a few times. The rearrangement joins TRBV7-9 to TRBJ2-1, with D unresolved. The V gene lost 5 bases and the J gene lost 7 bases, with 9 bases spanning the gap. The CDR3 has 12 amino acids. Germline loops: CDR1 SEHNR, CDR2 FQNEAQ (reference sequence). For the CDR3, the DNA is TGTGCCAGCAGCCCCGCCCAGAATGAGCAGTTCTTC. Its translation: CASSPAQNEQFF.

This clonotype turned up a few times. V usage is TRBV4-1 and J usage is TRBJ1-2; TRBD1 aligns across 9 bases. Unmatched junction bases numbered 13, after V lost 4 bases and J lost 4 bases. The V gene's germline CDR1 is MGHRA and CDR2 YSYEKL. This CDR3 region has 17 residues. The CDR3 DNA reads TGCGCCAGCAGCCGGCCTACCGGGACAGGGCTCGTCTATGGCTACACCTTC. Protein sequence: CASSRPTGTGLVYGYTF.

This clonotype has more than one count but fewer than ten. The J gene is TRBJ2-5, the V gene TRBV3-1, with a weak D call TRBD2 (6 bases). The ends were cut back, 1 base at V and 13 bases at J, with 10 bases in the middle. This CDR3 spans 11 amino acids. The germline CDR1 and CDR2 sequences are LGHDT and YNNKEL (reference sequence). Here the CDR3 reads CASSQVRDWYF. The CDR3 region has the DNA TGTGCCAGCAGCCAAGTTAGGGACTGGTACTTC.

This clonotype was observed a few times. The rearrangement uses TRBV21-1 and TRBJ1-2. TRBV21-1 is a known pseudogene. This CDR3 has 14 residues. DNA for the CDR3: TGTGCCAGCAGCATCGAAGGGTGTGACTATGGCTACACCTTC. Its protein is CASSIEGCDYGYTF.

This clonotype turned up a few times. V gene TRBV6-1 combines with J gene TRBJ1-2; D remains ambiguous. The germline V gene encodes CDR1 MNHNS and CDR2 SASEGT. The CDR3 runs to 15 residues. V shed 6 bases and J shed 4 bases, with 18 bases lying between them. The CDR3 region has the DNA TGTGCCAGCAGGGGAGGGTACCAGCGGGCCTATGGCTACACCTTC. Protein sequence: CASRGGYQRAYGYTF.

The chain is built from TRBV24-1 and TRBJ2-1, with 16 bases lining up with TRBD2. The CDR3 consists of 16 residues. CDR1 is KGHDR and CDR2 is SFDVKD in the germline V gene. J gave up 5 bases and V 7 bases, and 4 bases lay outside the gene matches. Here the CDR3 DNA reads TGTGCCACCAGGGGACTAGCGGGAGGGGAACACAATGAGCAGTTCTTC. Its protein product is CATRGLAGGEHNEQFF.

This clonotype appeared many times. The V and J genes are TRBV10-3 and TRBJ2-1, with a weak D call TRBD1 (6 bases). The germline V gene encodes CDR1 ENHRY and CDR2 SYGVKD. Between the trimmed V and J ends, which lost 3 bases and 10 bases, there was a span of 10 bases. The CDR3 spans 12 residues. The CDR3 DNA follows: TGTGCCATCAGTGAAACAGGGATCGAGCAGTTCTTC. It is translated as CAISETGIEQFF.

The CDR3 DNA sequence: TGTGCCAGCAGCCCCTCCGGACTAGAGTTCAATGAGCAGTTCTTC. It translates to CASSPSGLEFNEQFF. The V and J genes are TRBV14 and TRBJ2-1, with TRBD2 matching 7 bases. This CDR3 has 15 residues. Germline CDR1 and CDR2: SGHDN and FVKESK. J lost 6 bases, V lost 4 bases, and 9 bases had no gene match.

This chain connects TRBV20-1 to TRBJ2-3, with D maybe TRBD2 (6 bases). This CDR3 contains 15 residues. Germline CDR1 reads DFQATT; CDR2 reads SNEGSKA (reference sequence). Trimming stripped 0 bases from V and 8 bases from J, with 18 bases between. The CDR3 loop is CSARDAIWGVGTQYF. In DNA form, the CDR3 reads TGCAGTGCTAGAGATGCGATCTGGGGGGTTGGTACGCAGTATTTT.

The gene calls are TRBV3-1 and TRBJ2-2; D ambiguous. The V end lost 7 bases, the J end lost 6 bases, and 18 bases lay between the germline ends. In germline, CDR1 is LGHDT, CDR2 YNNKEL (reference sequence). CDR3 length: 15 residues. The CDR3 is CASKRDAGSAGELFF. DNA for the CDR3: TGTGCCAGCAAACGCGACGCTGGATCTGCCGGGGAGCTGTTTTTT.

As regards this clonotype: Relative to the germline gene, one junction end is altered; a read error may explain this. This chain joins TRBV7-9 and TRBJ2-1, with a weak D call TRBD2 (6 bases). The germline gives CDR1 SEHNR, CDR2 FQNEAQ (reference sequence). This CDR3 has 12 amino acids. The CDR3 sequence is CANSLADNEQFF. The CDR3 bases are TGTGCCAACAGCTTAGCGGACAATGAGCAGTTCTTC.